The source of this T cell receptor (beta chain) is a study of cytotoxic CD8 clonotypes in ibrutinib-treated CLL. The germline V gene has CDR1 GTSNPN and CDR2 SVGIG (reference sequence). The CDR3 runs to 13 residues. With 4 bases removed from V and 2 bases from J, the gap between germline ends came to 12 bases. Assay used: immunoSEQ multiplex PCR; TCRdb lists only in-frame clones, some missing. The sample consists of tens of thousands of clones, over 60% of them appearing once. This specimen was PBMCs, taken after 24 months of ibrutinib treatment. The sequence derives from a human donor with chronic lymphocytic leukemia. The chain joins TRBV30 to TRBJ2-7, with D possibly being TRBD1 (5 bases). CDR3 protein: CAWIGARPYEQYF. Written as DNA, the CDR3 is TGTGCCTGGATTGGGGCCCGACCCTACGAGCAGTACTTC.